This TCR beta chain was recovered during a study of CD8+CD57+ T cells in acquired aplastic anemia. The CDR3 is 15 residues long. Germline V gene lookup returns CDR1 LGHNA and CDR2 YSLEER. According to the study, genomic DNA was the template for TCR beta VDJ and CDR3 profiling. TCRdb called the reads again in MiXCR, with one record for every CDR3 protein. The sample lists about 150,000 distinct CDR3 sequences; about 52% were seen once. Patients selected for sequencing had displayed CD8+CD57+ cell expansion by flow cytometry. Concerning this clonotype itself: A single base separates this from a much larger clone, so it may be a read error.

The J gene is TRBJ1-4, the V gene TRBV4-3, with 8 positions matching TRBD1. This clonotype was obtained from a human donor with aplastic anemia. Sequencing was done on a sample of sorted CD4+, CD8+, or CD8+CD57+ T cells (not recorded which) from PBMCs. The CDR3 DNA follows: TGCGCCAGCAGCCAGTCGGACAGGGAGAATGAAAAACTGGTTTTT. Translation: CASSQSDRENEKLVF.